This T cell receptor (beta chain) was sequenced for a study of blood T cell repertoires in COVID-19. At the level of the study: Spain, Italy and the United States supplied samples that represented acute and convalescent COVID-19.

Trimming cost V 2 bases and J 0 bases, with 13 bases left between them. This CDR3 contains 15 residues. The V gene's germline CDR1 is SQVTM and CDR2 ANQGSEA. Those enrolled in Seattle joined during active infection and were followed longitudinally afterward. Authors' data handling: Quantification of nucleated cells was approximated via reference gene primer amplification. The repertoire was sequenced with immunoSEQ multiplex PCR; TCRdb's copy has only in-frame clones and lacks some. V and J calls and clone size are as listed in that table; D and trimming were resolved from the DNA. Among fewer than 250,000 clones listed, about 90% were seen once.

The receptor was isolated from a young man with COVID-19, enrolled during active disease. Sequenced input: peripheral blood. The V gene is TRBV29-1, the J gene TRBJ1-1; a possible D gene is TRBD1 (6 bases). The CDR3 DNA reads TGCAGCGTTGAATTAGGACAGTTCATGAACACTGAAGCTTTCTTT. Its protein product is CSVELGQFMNTEAFF.